A single sample is the source of the 5 T cell receptor beta chains below, sequenced in a study of patients and donors after allogeneic stem cell transplantation (dated by TCRdb to 2018 to 2021). Library creation used RT-PCR. The data were produced on a NextSeq 550. TCRdb passed the public sequencing reads through fastp at Q25 and MiXCR, retaining productive beta sequences. Entries are consolidated by CDR3 protein sequence, retaining the most common genes and DNA. The sample data list approximately 140,000 distinct CDR3 sequences, and roughly 35% of these were observed just once. About 50% of the sample is taken by the ten largest. Sequenced: blood, either unsorted or a sorted T cell fraction (not recorded which). Receptors originate from a human donor who was either an allogeneic HSCT recipient or a stem cell or donor lymphocyte infusion donor (not recorded which). It is not recorded whose cells these are; they may come from a transplant donor.

V and J are TRBV4-3 and TRBJ2-3; 12 positions agree with TRBD2. With V trimmed by 6 bases and J by 4 bases, 2 bases remained unmatched. Germline V gene data show CDR1 as LGHNA and CDR2 as YSLEER. This CDR3 region has 14 residues. The CDR3 loop reads CASRPSGGADTQYF. CDR3 in DNA: TGCGCCAGCAGACCTAGCGGGGGGGCAGATACGCAGTATTTT.

This clonotype has only one observation. The V and J genes are TRBV9 and TRBJ2-1, with D possibly being TRBD1 (5 bases). This CDR3 spans 13 amino acids. In germline, CDR1 is SGDLS, CDR2 YYNGEE. The V and J ends lost 3 bases and 8 bases respectively, with 12 bases between them. The DNA for the CDR3 is TGTGCCAGCAGCGGGGGCGGCAGGCATGAGCAGTTCTTC. Translating it yields CASSGGGRHEQFF.

This clonotype appeared a few times. The chain has TRBV5-1 and TRBJ2-1; D call uncertain. The ends were cut back, 7 bases at V and 8 bases at J, with 10 bases in the middle. The CDR3 is 11 residues long. Germline V CDR1 and CDR2: SGHRS, YFSETQ. Written as DNA, the CDR3 is TGCGCCAGCCGTCTTCGGGATGAGCAGTTCTTC. Encoded protein: CASRLRDEQFF.

The CDR3 region has the DNA TGCGCCAGCAGCCACCAGACAGGGGACAGGGAAAAGGATGGCTACACCTTC. It codes for CASSHQTGDREKDGYTF. V and J are TRBV4-3 and TRBJ1-2; TRBD1 aligns across 9 bases. The ends lost 3 bases at V and 6 bases at J; junction bases unmatched: 14. The CDR3 is made up of 17 amino acids. CDR1 and CDR2 (germline): LGHNA, YSLEER.

This clonotype turned up a few times. The gene calls are TRBV6-5 and TRBJ2-1; 12 bases are a match to TRBD1. This CDR3 has 17 residues. The V gene's germline CDR1 is MNHEY and CDR2 SVGAGI. V lost 3 bases, J lost 1 base, and 4 bases stayed unmatched. The CDR3 region has the DNA TGTGCCAGCAGTTATGGGACAGGGGGCATTTCCTACAATGAGCAGTTCTTC. This codes for CASSYGTGGISYNEQFF.